This is a list of T cell receptor beta chains from one sample in a study of glioma-infiltrating T cells after dendritic cell vaccination. Some clones are missing from TCRdb's copy, which holds only in-frame ones; the method was immunoSEQ multiplex PCR. The sample consists of some 91,000 clones, approximately 75% of them appearing once. Sequences were derived from blood, sampled after dendritic cell vaccination. The receptors derive from a human donor with glioblastoma. CDR3s include the opening cysteine and the closing phenylalanine or tryptophan. D genes are given only for firm matches. Clone size, where shown, is once, few, many, or a class for clones that have expanded.

once TRBJ2-6 TRBD2 TRBV5-3 TGTGCCAGAAGCTTGTCCGCTAGCGGGAGCTCTGGGGCCAACGTCCTGACTTTC CARSLSASGSSGANVLTF
NA TRBJ1-1 TRBD1 TRBV6-1 TGTGCCAGCAGTCCGACAGGGGGAAACACTGAAGCCTTCTTT CASSPTGGNTEAFF
NA TRBJ2-1 NA TRBV5-6 TGTGCCAGCAGCTTCTCGTCGGGCAGGGGCTCCTACAATGAGCAGTTCTTC CASSFSSGRGSYNEQFF
NA TRBJ2-3 NA TRBV23-1 TGCGCCAGCAGTCAATCAACAGGGAGCCGTGGAGATACGCAGTATTTT CASSQSTGSRGDTQYF
NA TRBJ2-3 TRBD1 TRBV5-5 TGTGCCAGCAGCTTCTTTTACAGGGGCAATGGAGATACGCAGTATTTT CASSFFYRGNGDTQYF
NA TRBJ2-3 TRBD2 TRBV7-3 TGTGCCAGCAGCTTAGCGGGAGTAGGGGATACGCAGTATTTT CASSLAGVGDTQYF
NA TRBJ1-2 TRBD1 TRBV5-1 TGCGCCAGCAGCTTGACGGGACAGGGGACCCTTGGAGGCTACACCTTC CASSLTGQGTLGGYTF
once TRBJ1-1 NA TRBV5-1 TGCGCCAGCAGCTTGGAGGGAGGGCTTGGGAGGGGAGCTTTCTTT CASSLEGGLGRGAFF
NA TRBJ2-2 NA TRBV5-1 TGCGCCAGCAGCTTGGAGGGTCAGGGCATTACCGGGGAGCTGTTTTTT CASSLEGQGITGELFF
once TRBJ1-4 NA TRBV14 TGTGCCAGCAGCTTCCGGGGGGCTGGGACTAATGAAAAACTGTTTTTT CASSFRGAGTNEKLFF
NA TRBJ2-2 TRBD2 TRBV7-9 TGTGCCAGCAGTTCTAGCGGGAGGGCGAGCACCGGGGAGCTGTTTTTT CASSSSGRASTGELFF
NA TRBJ2-3 NA TRBV2 TGTGCCAGCCTCGGGGCAGGGGGGAGGACTAGCCTCAAGTATTTT CASLGAGGRTSLKYF
NA TRBJ1-5 NA TRBV2 TGTGCCAGCAAGCGTGAGGGAGGTCAGCCCCAGCATTTT CASKREGGQPQHF
NA TRBJ2-1 TRBD1 TRBV20-1 TGCAGTGGGGCAGGGGGTTCAACGGGGTTCTTC CSGAGGSTGFF
few TRBJ1-1 NA TRBV4-2 TGTGCCAGCAGCCAAGATAACAGCCGCACTGAAGCTTTCTTT CASSQDNSRTEAFF
NA TRBJ2-5 TRBD1 TRBV10-3 TGTGCCATCAGCCCAGGGACAGTACAAGAGACCCAGTACTTC CAISPGTVQETQYF
few TRBJ1-4 TRBD1 TRBV7-9 TGTGCCAGCAGCTTGGGGACAGGAAGACACGTTTTT CASSLGTGRHVF
NA TRBJ1-1 NA TRBV7-9 TGTGCCAGCAGCTTACAGGGAGGGACTGAAGCTTTCTTT CASSLQGGTEAFF
NA TRBJ2-5 TRBD2 TRBV5-1 TGCGCCAGCAGCCTGGGGACTAGCGGGAGGCCCCAAGAGACCCAGTACTTC CASSLGTSGRPQETQYF
NA TRBJ1-5 NA TRBV6-1 TGTGCCAGCAGTGAAACGGGACAACTTTACAATCAGCCCCAGCATTTT CASSETGQLYNQPQHF
NA TRBJ2-5 TRBD2 TRBV9 TGTGCCAGCAGCGTAGGTGTCGGCGGGGGGGCGGGGGAGACCCAGTACTTC CASSVGVGGGAGETQYF
NA TRBJ1-6 TRBD1 TRBV6-6 TGTGCCAGCAGTCCGGACAGGACCTCCTATAATTCACCCCTCCACTTT CASSPDRTSYNSPLHF
once TRBJ1-1 NA TRBV14 TGTGCCAGCAGCGCGGGGTACCCCACTGAAGCTTTCTTT CASSAGYPTEAFF
NA TRBJ1-2 TRBD1 TRBV14 TGTGCCAGCAGCCCCCGGACAGGGGATGGCTACACCTTC CASSPRTGDGYTF
NA TRBJ1-2 TRBD1 TRBV9 TGTGCCAGCAGCGACGGGACAGGACATAACTATGGCTACACCTTC CASSDGTGHNYGYTF
NA TRBJ2-3 NA TRBV5-1 TGCGCCAGCACCCCCGGAGAAGTCACAGATACGCAGTATTTT CASTPGEVTDTQYF
few TRBJ1-2 NA TRBV6-5 TGTGCCAGCAGTTACTCAGGGGAAGGGAACTATGGCTACACCTTC CASSYSGEGNYGYTF
NA TRBJ1-1 NA TRBV6-6 TGTGCCAGCAGTTACTCGAAGGCGCGGGACGGCACTGAAGCTTTCTTT CASSYSKARDGTEAFF
NA TRBJ1-5 TRBD1 TRBV2 TGTGCCAGCAGTGCCCGCCGGGACAGGCAGAATCAGCCCCAGCATTTT CASSARRDRQNQPQHF
NA TRBJ1-2 TRBD1 TRBV6-5 TGTGCCAGCCTTAGACAGGGTCATGGCTACACCTTC CASLRQGHGYTF
NA TRBJ1-4 NA TRBV29-1 TGCAGCGGGTCAGGAGGGGAAAAACTGTTTTTT CSGSGGEKLFF
once TRBJ2-2 NA TRBV5-1 TGCGCCAGCAGCTTGTCCCAGACTACCGGGGAGCTGTTTTTT CASSLSQTTGELFF
NA TRBJ1-1 NA TRBV5-1 TGCGCCAGCAGCCCGCCCTCAGGTCGCAGGGGAGCTTTCTTT CASSPPSGRRGAFF
NA TRBJ2-3 NA TRBV30 TGTGCCTGGAGTGGATACAGGGCCGCACTCGATACGCAGTATTTT CAWSGYRAALDTQYF
once TRBJ2-5 TRBD2 TRBV5-1 TGCGCCAGCAGCTCAAGCGGGACCTTCCAAGAGACCCAGTACTTC CASSSSGTFQETQYF
NA TRBJ2-2 NA TRBV11-3 TGTGCCAGCAGACAAGACGACGGAGCGGACACCGGGGAGCTGTTTTTT CASRQDDGADTGELFF
NA TRBJ2-4 NA TRBV6-6 TGTGCCAGCAGTTACTACCAGGGTATTGAAAACATTCAGTACTTC CASSYYQGIENIQYF
NA TRBJ1-5 NA TRBV7-2 TGTGCCAGCAGCTTACACTCAGGGCGGAATCAGCCCCAGCATTTT CASSLHSGRNQPQHF
NA TRBJ2-1 NA TRBV5-1 TGCGCCAGCAGGCAGTTCACTACGAGCTCCTACAATGAGCAGTTCTTC CASRQFTTSSYNEQFF
few TRBJ2-2 NA TRBV7-2 TGTGCCAGCACCAACGGGGGGCTGAACACCGGGGAGCTGTTTTTT CASTNGGLNTGELFF
few TRBJ1-2 TRBD1 TRBV28 TGTGCCAGCAGTTATACGGGACAGGCCGATGGCTACACCTTC CASSYTGQADGYTF
NA TRBJ2-3 NA TRBV6-6 TGTGCCGGCGCCGCGCAGGGTCATTCAGATACGCAGTATTTT CAGAAQGHSDTQYF
NA TRBJ2-2 NA TRBV30 TGTGCCTGGAGACTAGTCGCTACCGGGGAGCTGTTTTTT CAWRLVATGELFF